Listed below are T cell receptor beta chains from one sample, sequenced in a study of blood T cells in healthy people across ages. TCRdb used MiXCR to reprocess the 5' RACE reads, holding one entry per CDR3 protein. The sample yields about 540,000 distinct CDR3 sequences, around 24% seen once. A further study also used this sample, focusing on T cells of mothers and their children.

Input material: blood. All receptors derive from a boy aged 5-17 years in good health. CDR3s include the opening cysteine and the closing phenylalanine or tryptophan. The D gene is left open where the match is weak. Size is omitted from some rows. Given values are once, few, many or a class for expanded clones.

D gene,clone size,J gene,CDR3 length,V gene,CDR3 DNA,CDR3 protein
.,few,TRBJ2-2,12,TRBV5-1,TGCGCGGGACGGGGGAGTGACGGGGAGCTGTTTTTT,CAGRGSDGELFF
.,.,TRBJ2-3,14,TRBV7-2,TGTGCCAGCAGTCCGAGCGGAGGCAGAGATACGCAGTATTTT,CASSPSGGRDTQYF
TRBD2,few,TRBJ2-3,16,TRBV4-3,TGCGCCAGCAGCCAAGAGGCGGGAGTCCGCACAGATACGCAGTATTTT,CASSQEAGVRTDTQYF
TRBD1,few,TRBJ2-3,15,TRBV6-1,TGTGCCAGCAGTGACCCGGGACAGCCCACAGATACGCAGTATTTT,CASSDPGQPTDTQYF
.,few,TRBJ1-2,15,TRBV9,TGCGCCAGCAGCGTAGCGGGGGGCCTCAACTATGGCTACACCTTC,CASSVAGGLNYGYTF
.,few,TRBJ2-7,16,TRBV4-3,TGCGCCAGCAGCCAAGATCGACATTCTGGGTTTGGCGAGCAGTACTTC,CASSQDRHSGFGEQYF
.,few,TRBJ2-1,15,TRBV7-8,TGTGCCAGCAGCCCCGACTGGACAAATTACAATGAGCAGTTCTTC,CASSPDWTNYNEQFF
.,.,TRBJ1-5,15,TRBV7-2,TGTGCCAGCAGACCGGTGGAGGGTAGCAATCAGCCCCAGCATTTT,CASRPVEGSNQPQHF
.,many,TRBJ2-7,13,TRBV27,TGTGCCAGCAGTCCCCCAAATTTCTACGAGCAGTACTTC,CASSPPNFYEQYF
.,once,TRBJ2-7,15,TRBV11-2,TGTGCCAGCAGCTTACCCGGCGGACTATCGGGCGAGCAGTACTTC,CASSLPGGLSGEQYF
TRBD1,.,TRBJ1-2,17,TRBV3-1,TGTGCCAGCAGCCAAGGCTATGGGACAGGGACTAACTATGGCTACACCTTC,CASSQGYGTGTNYGYTF
.,.,TRBJ2-2,12,TRBV29-1,TGCAGCGTCCGGCCCGACACCGGGGAGCTGTTTTTT,CSVRPDTGELFF
.,.,TRBJ1-4,11,TRBV16,TGTGCCAGCAGCCAATTTGGAAAACTGTTTTTT,CASSQFGKLFF
TRBD2,.,TRBJ2-5,16,TRBV6-1,TGTGCCAGCAGCACAACTAGCGGGGGGGCCTTGGAGACCCAGTACTTC,CASSTTSGGALETQYF
.,.,TRBJ2-4,14,TRBV15,TGTGCCACCAGCATGGTCGTAGCCAAAAACATTCAGTACTTC,CATSMVVAKNIQYF
.,.,TRBJ1-2,17,TRBV7-9,TGTGCCAGCAGTTCTACAACCAACGAACACGCTTACTTTGGCTACACCTTC,CASSSTTNEHAYFGYTF
TRBD2,.,TRBJ2-5,15,TRBV7-2,TGTGCCAGCAGCTCTATGTCGGGGGGGCAATGGACCCAGTACTTC,CASSSMSGGQWTQYF
.,few,TRBJ2-2,13,TRBV5-6,TGTGCCAGCAGCTTGGTGGTGGGGGACGAGCTGTTTTTT,CASSLVVGDELFF
.,.,TRBJ1-5,15,TRBV28,TGTGCCAGCACCAGGATGGGATCGAGCAATCAGCCCCAGCATTTT,CASTRMGSSNQPQHF
.,.,TRBJ1-4,12,TRBV20-1,TGCAGTGCTAGAGATAGGGGGGGTCTTCTGTTTTTT,CSARDRGGLLFF
.,few,TRBJ2-3,16,TRBV28,TGTGCCAGCAGTACCTTCGGAGGGACTAGCACAGATACGCAGTATTTT,CASSTFGGTSTDTQYF
TRBD1,.,TRBJ2-4,12,TRBV10-3,TGTGCCATCAGTGAGTTCGGACAGGGTTACCTCTTC,CAISEFGQGYLF
.,few,TRBJ2-7,14,TRBV27,TGTGCCAGCAGTTTGGCAGGGGCGCCGAATGGGCAGTACTTC,CASSLAGAPNGQYF
TRBD1,few,TRBJ1-6,15,TRBV7-9,TGTGCCAGCAGCCTCCCCACAGGGGTAAATTCACCCCTCCACTTT,CASSLPTGVNSPLHF
TRBD2,few,TRBJ2-5,14,TRBV12-3/TRBV12-4,TGTGCCAGCGGCACCGGGACTAGTCAAGAGACCCAGTACTTC,CASGTGTSQETQYF
TRBD2,few,TRBJ2-5,13,TRBV28,TGTGCCAGCAGTTACGGTAGCGGGAGATATCTGTACTTC,CASSYGSGRYLYF
.,.,TRBJ1-5,13,TRBV29-1,TGCAGCGTTGTAACGGGGAACGGGCAGCCCCAGCATTTT,CSVVTGNGQPQHF
.,.,TRBJ1-1,13,TRBV20-1,TGCAGTGCTAGAGATGGGAGGAACACTGAAGCTTTCTTT,CSARDGRNTEAFF
.,.,TRBJ2-3,15,TRBV7-2,TGTGCCAGCAGCTTATGGGGGGCCCCCACAGATACGCAGTATTTT,CASSLWGAPTDTQYF
.,few,TRBJ2-5,14,TRBV9,TGTGCCAGCAGCGTAGGAAACTACGGGGAGACCCAGTACTTC,CASSVGNYGETQYF
.,few,TRBJ2-7,11,TRBV2,TGTGCCTCCAAGGGTATTTACGAGCAGTACTTC,CASKGIYEQYF
TRBD2,.,TRBJ2-7,12,TRBV20-1,TGCAGTGCCGGACTAGCGGGAGAATTCCAGTACTTC,CSAGLAGEFQYF
.,few,TRBJ1-2,14,TRBV5-1,TGCGCCAGCAGCCACGCTGACAAGCCCTATGGCTACACCTTC,CASSHADKPYGYTF
TRBD1,.,TRBJ2-1,15,TRBV5-3,TGTGCCAGAAGCTTGCGAGACAGGGGGTGGAATGAGCAGTTCTTC,CARSLRDRGWNEQFF